The sequence of this T cell receptor (beta chain) was determined in a study of T cell changes during pregnancy in multiple sclerosis. This clone was observed a few times. J gave up 7 bases and V 1 base, and 5 bases lay outside the gene matches. The CDR3 loop spans 14 amino acids. The germline V gene encodes CDR1 MDHEN and CDR2 SYDVKM. Using immunoSEQ multiplex PCR, the repertoire was profiled, and TCRdb retains in-frame clones only, with some absent. The repertoire holds tens of thousands of clones, with 85% to 90% as singletons. The clonotype comes from a female donor with multiple sclerosis, enrolled in a pregnancy study. Sample: CD4+ T cells from peripheral blood mononuclear cells, taken in the first trimester of pregnancy. The rearrangement uses TRBV28 and TRBJ2-7, with TRBD1 matching 9 bases. CDR3 sequence reads: CASSLFDRGGEQYF. As DNA, the CDR3 is TGTGCCAGCAGTTTATTCGACAGGGGGGGGGAGCAGTACTTC.